This T cell receptor (beta chain) came from a study of graft-versus-host responses after intestinal transplantation. V was trimmed by 0 bases and J by 3 bases, leaving 7 bases between them. The CDR3 totals 13 residues. CDR1 is GTSNPN and CDR2 is SVGIG in the germline V gene (reference sequence). Repertoires were generated with immunoSEQ multiplex PCR, while TCRdb's copy carries only in-frame clones and drops some. The table lists roughly 13,000 clones, roughly two fifths of them singletons. Co-plating was performed using about 200,000 CFSE-labeled responder cells and about 200,000 irradiated, violet-dye-labeled stimulator cells.

This sample comprised alloreactive CD8+ T cells from a mixed lymphocyte reaction culture, obtained before intestinal transplant. Subset: CFSE-low proliferating T cells sorted from roughly six-day pre-transplant mixed lymphocyte reaction (GvH or HvG direction). The chain employs TRBV30 and TRBJ2-3; D not resolved. This sequence originates from a human patient who received an intestinal transplant. CDR3 protein: CAWSVLETDTQYF. In nucleotides, the CDR3 is TGTGCCTGGAGTGTACTTGAGACAGATACGCAGTATTTT.